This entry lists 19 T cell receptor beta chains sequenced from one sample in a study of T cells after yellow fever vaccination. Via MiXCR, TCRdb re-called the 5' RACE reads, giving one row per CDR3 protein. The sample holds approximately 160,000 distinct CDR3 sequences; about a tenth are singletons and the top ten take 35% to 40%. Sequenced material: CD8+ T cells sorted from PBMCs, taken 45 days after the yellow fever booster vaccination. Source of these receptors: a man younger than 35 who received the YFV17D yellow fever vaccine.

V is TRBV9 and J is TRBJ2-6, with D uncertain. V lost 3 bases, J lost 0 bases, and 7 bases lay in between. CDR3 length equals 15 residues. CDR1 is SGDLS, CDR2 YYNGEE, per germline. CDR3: CASSDPSSGANVLTF. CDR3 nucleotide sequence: TGTGCCAGCAGCGACCCGAGCTCTGGGGCCAACGTCCTGACTTTC.

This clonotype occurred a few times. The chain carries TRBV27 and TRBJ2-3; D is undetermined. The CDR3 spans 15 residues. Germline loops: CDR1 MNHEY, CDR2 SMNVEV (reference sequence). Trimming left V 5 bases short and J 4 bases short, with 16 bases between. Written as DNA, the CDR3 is TGTGCCAGCAGTAAACTGGTTGTAGTCCCAGATACGCAGTATTTT. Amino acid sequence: CASSKLVVVPDTQYF.

CDR3 bases: TGTGCCAGCACCCACAGGGGTCCAGATACGCAGTATTTT. Translation: CASTHRGPDTQYF. V usage is TRBV7-9 and J usage is TRBJ2-3; 7 nucleotides match TRBD1. Looked up from germline, CDR1 is SEHNR and CDR2 is FQNEAQ (reference sequence). The CDR3 has 13 residues. V trimming: 7 bases; J trimming: 4 bases; junction bases outside the gene matches: 5. Supplemented by reference TRBV7-9 and TRBJ2-3, the full variable domain reads DTGVSQNPRHKITKRGQNVTFRCDPISEHNRLYWYRQTLGQGPEFLTYFQNEAQLEKSRLLSDRFSAERPKGSFSTLEIQRTEQGDSAMYLCASTHRGPDTQYFGPGTRLTVL.

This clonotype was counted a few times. The CDR3 nucleotides read TGTGCCAGCAGTTCACACGGGGCCAGCACCGGGGAGCTGTTTTTT. This sequence encodes CASSSHGASTGELFF. V usage is TRBV6-2 or TRBV6-3 and J usage is TRBJ2-2; D assignment may be TRBD1 or TRBD2 (5 bases each). The CDR3 totals 15 residues. Germline values: CDR1 MNHEY, CDR2 SVGEGT. V gave up 4 bases and J gave up 4 bases, with 13 bases separating them.

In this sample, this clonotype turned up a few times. The CDR3 region has the DNA TGCGCCAGCAGCCCCACCCCCACCTATGGCTACACCTTC. It is translated as CASSPTPTYGYTF. This sequence joins TRBV4-1 and TRBJ1-2; no definite D call. The CDR3 totals 13 residues. The V end was cut by 4 bases, the J end by 4 bases, with 10 bases between. Looked up from germline, CDR1 is MGHRA and CDR2 is YSYEKL.

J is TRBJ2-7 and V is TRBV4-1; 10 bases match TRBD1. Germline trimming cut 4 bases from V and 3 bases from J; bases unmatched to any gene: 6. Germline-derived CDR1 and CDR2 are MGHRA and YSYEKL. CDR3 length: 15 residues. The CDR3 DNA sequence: TGCGCCAGCAGCCCCCGACAGGGGGCCGACTACGAGCAGTACGTC. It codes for CASSPRQGADYEQYV.

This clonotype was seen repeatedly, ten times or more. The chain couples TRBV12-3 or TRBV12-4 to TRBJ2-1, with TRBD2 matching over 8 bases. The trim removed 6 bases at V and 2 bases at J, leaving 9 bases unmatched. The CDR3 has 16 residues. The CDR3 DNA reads TGTGCCAGCAGCCCTAGCTACGGGGGGGCCTACAATGAGCAGTTCTTC. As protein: CASSPSYGGAYNEQFF.

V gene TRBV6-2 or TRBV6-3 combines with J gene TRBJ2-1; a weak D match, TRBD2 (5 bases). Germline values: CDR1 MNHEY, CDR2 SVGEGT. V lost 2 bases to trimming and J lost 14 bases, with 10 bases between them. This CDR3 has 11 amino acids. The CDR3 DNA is TGTGCCAGCAGTTACGGTGGAGGTGAGTTCTTC. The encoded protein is CASSYGGGEFF.

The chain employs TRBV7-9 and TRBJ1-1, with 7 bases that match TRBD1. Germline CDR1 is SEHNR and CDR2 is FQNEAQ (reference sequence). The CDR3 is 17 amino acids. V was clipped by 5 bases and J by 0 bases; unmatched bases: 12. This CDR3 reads CASSASGTVGLNTEAFF. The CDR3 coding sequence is TGTGCCAGCAGCGCCTCCGGGACAGTTGGGTTGAACACTGAAGCTTTCTTT.

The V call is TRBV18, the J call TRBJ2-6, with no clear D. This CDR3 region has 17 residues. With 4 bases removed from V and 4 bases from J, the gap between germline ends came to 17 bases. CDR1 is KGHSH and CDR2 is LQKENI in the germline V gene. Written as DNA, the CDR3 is TGTGCCAGCTCACTCCCTGACTGGCTGGCGGGGGCCAACGTCCTGACTTTC. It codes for CASSLPDWLAGANVLTF.

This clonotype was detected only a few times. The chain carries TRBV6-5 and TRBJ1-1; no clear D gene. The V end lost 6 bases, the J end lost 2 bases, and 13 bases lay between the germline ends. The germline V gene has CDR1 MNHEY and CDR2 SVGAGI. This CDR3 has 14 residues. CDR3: CASSPLLGNTEAFF. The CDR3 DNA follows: TGTGCCAGCAGCCCCCTTTTGGGAAACACTGAAGCTTTCTTT.

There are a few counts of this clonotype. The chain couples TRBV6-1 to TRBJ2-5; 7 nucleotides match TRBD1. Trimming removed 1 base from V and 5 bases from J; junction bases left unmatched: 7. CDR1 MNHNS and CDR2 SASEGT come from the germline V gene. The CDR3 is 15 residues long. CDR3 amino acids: CASSEGEGARETQYF. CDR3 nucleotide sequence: TGTGCCAGCAGTGAAGGCGAGGGGGCGCGGGAGACCCAGTACTTC.

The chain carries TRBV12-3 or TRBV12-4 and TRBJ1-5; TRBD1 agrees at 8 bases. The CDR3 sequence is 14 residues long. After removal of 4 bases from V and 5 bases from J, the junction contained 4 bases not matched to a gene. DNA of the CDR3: TGTGCCAGCAGTTCAACAGGGGGGGATCAGCCCCAGCATTTT. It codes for CASSSTGGDQPQHF.

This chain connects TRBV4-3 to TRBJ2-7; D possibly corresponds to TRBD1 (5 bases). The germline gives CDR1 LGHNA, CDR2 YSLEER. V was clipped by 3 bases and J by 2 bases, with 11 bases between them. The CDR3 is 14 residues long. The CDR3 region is CASSQLQGTYEQYF. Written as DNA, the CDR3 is TGCGCCAGCAGCCAGCTCCAGGGCACCTACGAGCAGTACTTC.

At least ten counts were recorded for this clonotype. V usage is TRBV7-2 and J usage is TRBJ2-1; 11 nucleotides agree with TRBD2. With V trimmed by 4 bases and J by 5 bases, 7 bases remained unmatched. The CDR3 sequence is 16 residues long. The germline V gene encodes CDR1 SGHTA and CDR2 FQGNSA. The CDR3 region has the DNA TGTGCCAGCAGCTACGGACTAGCGGGCATAAACAATGAGCAGTTCTTC. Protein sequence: CASSYGLAGINNEQFF.

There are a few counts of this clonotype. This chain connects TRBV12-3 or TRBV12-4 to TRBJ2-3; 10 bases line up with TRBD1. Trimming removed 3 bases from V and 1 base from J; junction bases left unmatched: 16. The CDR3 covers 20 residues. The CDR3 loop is CASSLSNLGDRGLGTDTQYF. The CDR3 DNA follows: TGTGCCAGCAGTTTGAGTAATCTCGGAGACAGGGGGCTTGGCACAGATACGCAGTATTTT.

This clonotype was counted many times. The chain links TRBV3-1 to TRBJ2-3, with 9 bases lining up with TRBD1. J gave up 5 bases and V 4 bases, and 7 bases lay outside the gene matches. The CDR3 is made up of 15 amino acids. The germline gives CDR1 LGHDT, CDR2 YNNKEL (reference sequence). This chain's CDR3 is CASSLPGQGEDTQYF. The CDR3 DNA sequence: TGTGCCAGCAGCCTTCCGGGACAGGGCGAAGATACGCAGTATTTT.

The CDR3 DNA reads as TGTGCCAGCAGCTTAGAGCAGGAAGGCAATCAGCCCCAGCATTTT. Amino acid sequence: CASSLEQEGNQPQHF. The V gene is TRBV7-9, the J gene TRBJ1-5; D is undetermined. There are 15 residues in the CDR3. V was pared by 1 base and J by 2 bases, with 9 bases between. Germline V lookup: CDR1 SEHNR, CDR2 FQNEAQ (reference sequence).

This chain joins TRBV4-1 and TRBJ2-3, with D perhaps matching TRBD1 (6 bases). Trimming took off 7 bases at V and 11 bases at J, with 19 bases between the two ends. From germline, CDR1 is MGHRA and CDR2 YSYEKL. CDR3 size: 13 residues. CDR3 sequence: CASNPKGRGGQYF. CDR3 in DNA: TGCGCCAGCAACCCTAAGGGCCGAGGGGGGCAGTATTTT.